This T cell receptor (beta chain) was sequenced for a study of cytomegalovirus exposure and HLA in healthy donors. Germline trimming cut 10 bases from V and 5 bases from J; bases unmatched to any gene: 6. CDR1 and CDR2 (germline): ENHRY, SYGVKD. The CDR3 has 12 residues. Study outcomes and limitations: An ancestry cluster, one associated with Asian ancestry, reportedly showed fewer N-insertions than the approximately 670-donor mean in a later analysis. Analyses of presence/absence relied on an assumption of roughly uniform sequencing depth across donors. Information on immune exposure was restricted to one variable (CMV serostatus). It was likely that a cluster of highly shared sequence variants was a sequencing artifact.

On this clone: Its specificity is not known.

The primer mix had 60 Vbeta and 13 Jbeta primers. Only in-frame clones appear in the TCRdb table, and some are missing; sequencing was by immunoSEQ multiplex PCR. The sample yields approximately 190,000 clones, roughly four fifths seen once. The V gene is TRBV10-3, the J gene TRBJ2-7, with 9 bases lining up with TRBD1. Sequences were obtained from PBMCs. This receptor was identified in a man aged 40-49 years in good health and CMV-seropositive. CDR3 in DNA: TGTGCCACCCGGGACAGGGACGACGAGCAGTACTTC. Translation gives CATRDRDDEQYF.